Ten or more counts support the clone carrying this T cell receptor beta chain. Its antigen is not known. Germline values: CDR1 SNHLY, CDR2 FYNNEI. V shed 2 bases and J 0 bases; nucleotides not matched to a gene: 3. The CDR3 extends over 15 amino acids. The data stem from a study of breast tumors, draining lymph nodes, adjacent tissues. Axillary draining lymph nodes of breast cancer patients supplied the node samples. General study points: Tumors had less TCR diversity than lymph nodes, more than nontumor tissue.

Via MiXCR, TCRdb re-called the multiplex PCR reads, giving one row per CDR3 protein. The sample carries about 200,000 distinct CDR3 sequences, around 35% recorded once. This chain links TRBV2 with TRBJ1-1; 7 positions agree with TRBD1. Sequencing was performed on axillary lymph node tissue. This TCR derives from a female donor with breast cancer. Some clones in this sample may be carry-over from other donors' samples. The CDR3 sequence is CASSERGRVNTEAFF. CDR3 DNA sequence: TGTGCCAGCAGTGAAAGGGGGCGCGTGAACACTGAAGCTTTCTTT. Drawing the rest from reference TRBV2 and TRBJ1-1, the complete variable domain is EPEVTQTPSHQVTQMGQEVILRCVPISNHLYFYWYRQILGQKVEFLVSFYNNEISEKSEIFDDQFSVERPDGSNFTLKIRSTKLEDSAMYFCASSERGRVNTEAFFGQGTRLTVV.